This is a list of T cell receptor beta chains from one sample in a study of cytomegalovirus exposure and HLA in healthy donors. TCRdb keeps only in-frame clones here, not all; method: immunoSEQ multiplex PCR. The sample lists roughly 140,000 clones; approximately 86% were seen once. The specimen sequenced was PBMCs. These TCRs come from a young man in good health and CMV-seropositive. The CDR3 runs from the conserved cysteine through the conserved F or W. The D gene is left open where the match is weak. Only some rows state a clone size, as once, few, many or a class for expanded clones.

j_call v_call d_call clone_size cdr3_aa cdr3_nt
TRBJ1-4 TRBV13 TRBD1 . CASSIGTGIEKLFF TGTGCCAGCAGCATAGGGACAGGGATAGAAAAACTGTTTTTT
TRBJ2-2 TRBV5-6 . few CASRNLGHRPGELFF TGTGCCAGCAGAAATTTGGGGCACCGACCCGGGGAGCTGTTTTTT
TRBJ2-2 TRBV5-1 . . CASSLGQNTGELFF TGCGCCAGCAGCTTGGGACAAAACACCGGGGAGCTGTTTTTT
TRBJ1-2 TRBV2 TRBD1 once CASSVRTGVDGYTF TGTGCCAGCAGTGTCCGGACAGGGGTGGATGGCTACACCTTC
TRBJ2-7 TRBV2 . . CASNQGPEQYF TGTGCCAGCAATCAGGGGCCCGAGCAGTACTTC
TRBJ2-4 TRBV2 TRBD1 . CASSSGTGLIGNIQYF TGTGCCAGCAGTTCCGGGACAGGCCTAATTGGGAACATTCAGTACTTC
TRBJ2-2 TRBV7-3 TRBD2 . CASSLSGQNTGELFF TGTGCCAGCAGCCTTAGCGGGCAGAACACCGGGGAGCTGTTTTTT
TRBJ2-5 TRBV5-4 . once CASSPTSGRGVETQYF TGTGCCAGCAGCCCAACCTCGGGTCGGGGAGTGGAGACCCAGTACTTC
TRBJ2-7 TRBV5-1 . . CASSPGDSRGYEQYF TGCGCCAGCAGCCCGGGGGACTCTCGAGGGTACGAGCAGTACTTC
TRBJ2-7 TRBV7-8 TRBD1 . CASSLRDRGLYEQYF TGTGCCAGCAGCTTACGGGACAGGGGCCTCTACGAGCAGTACTTC
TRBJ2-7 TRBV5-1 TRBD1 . CASSTGTENEQYF TGCGCCAGCAGCACAGGGACAGAGAACGAGCAGTACTTC
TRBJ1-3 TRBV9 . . CASSVGASGLVGGNTIYF TGTGCCAGCAGCGTAGGTGCCAGCGGACTAGTAGGAGGAAACACCATATATTTT
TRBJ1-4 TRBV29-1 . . CSVVFGRDGEKLFF TGCAGCGTTGTTTTCGGCAGGGATGGCGAAAAACTGTTTTTT
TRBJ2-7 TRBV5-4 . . CASSLEGSEQYF TGTGCCAGCAGCTTGGAAGGGAGCGAGCAGTACTTC
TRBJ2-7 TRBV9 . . CASGGAGINHEQYF TGTGCCAGCGGGGGGGCAGGGATTAATCACGAGCAGTACTTC
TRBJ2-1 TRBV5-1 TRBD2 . CASSSGSSFEQFF TGCGCCAGCAGTAGCGGGAGCAGTTTCGAGCAGTTCTTC
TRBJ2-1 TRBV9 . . CASSPRLGGGADEQFF TGTGCCAGCAGCCCTCGTCTAGGAGGGGGGGCGGATGAGCAGTTCTTC
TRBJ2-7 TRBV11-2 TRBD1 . CASSRGPSYEQYF TGTGCCAGCAGCAGGGGGCCGTCCTACGAGCAGTACTTC
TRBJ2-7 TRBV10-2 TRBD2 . CASSEEAGEYEQYF TGCGCCAGCAGTGAGGAGGCGGGAGAATACGAGCAGTACTTC
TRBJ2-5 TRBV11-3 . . CASSLGAGVGETQYF TGTGCCAGCAGCTTAGGGGCAGGGGTTGGAGAGACCCAGTACTTC
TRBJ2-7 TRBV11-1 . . CASSLDRAIDEQYF TGTGCCAGCAGCTTAGACAGGGCAATCGACGAGCAGTACTTC
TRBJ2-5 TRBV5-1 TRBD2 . CASSLGAGDGKTQYF TGCGCCAGCAGCTTGGGGGCGGGAGATGGAAAGACCCAGTACTTC
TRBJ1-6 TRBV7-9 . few CASSRTPVGRGYNSPLHF TGTGCCAGCAGCCGAACGCCTGTGGGCAGGGGCTATAATTCACCCCTCCACTTT
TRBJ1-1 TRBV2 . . CASSAGETEAFF TGTGCCAGCAGCGCAGGGGAAACTGAAGCTTTCTTT
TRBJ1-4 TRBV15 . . CATSREQNNEKLFF TGTGCCACCAGCAGAGAACAAAACAATGAAAAACTGTTTTTT